These T cell receptor beta chains were read from a single sample in a study of radiotherapy plus CTLA-4 blockade in lung cancer. Assay: immunoSEQ multiplex PCR; the TCRdb copy retains only in-frame clones and omits some. The repertoire consists of around 130,000 clones, with 85% to 90% occurring once and the leading ten covering approximately 7.2%. The starting material was peripheral blood, obtained from a patient treated with radiotherapy plus ipilimumab. The receptors originated from a human donor with non-small cell lung cancer that progressed on radiotherapy plus ipilimumab. CDR3s include the opening cysteine and the closing phenylalanine or tryptophan. Each record gives: CDR3 length, J gene, V gene, clone size, D gene, CDR3 protein, CDR3 DNA. The D gene is left open where the match is weak. The size of a clone is reported for some rows only, either as once, few or many, or as a class for expanded clones.

13 TRBJ2-7 TRBV10-2 NA TRBD2 CASMSASGNEQYF TGCGCCAGCATGTCGGCTAGCGGGAACGAGCAGTACTTC
14 TRBJ2-3 TRBV6-6 NA NA CASSSAQSTDTQYF TGTGCCAGCAGTTCGGCACAGAGCACAGATACGCAGTATTTT
13 TRBJ2-7 TRBV19 once TRBD2 CASSFGGTYEQYF TGTGCCAGTAGCTTCGGGGGGACCTACGAGCAGTACTTC
16 TRBJ2-4 TRBV4-1 NA TRBD2 CASSRTSGVFKNIQYF TGCGCCAGCAGTCGCACTAGCGGGGTATTCAAAAACATTCAGTACTTC
17 TRBJ2-7 TRBV5-1 NA NA CASSLAVNLRSSYEQYF TGCGCCAGCAGCTTGGCCGTTAATCTGAGGAGCTCCTACGAGCAGTACTTC
14 TRBJ2-3 TRBV6-4 NA TRBD2 CASSLAGYTDTQYF TGTGCCAGCAGCCTAGCGGGATACACAGATACGCAGTATTTT
16 TRBJ2-5 TRBV4-1 once NA CASSQVTHSVQETQYF TGCGCCAGCAGCCAAGTAACCCACAGCGTTCAAGAGACCCAGTACTTC
16 TRBJ1-5 TRBV19 NA NA CASSRGTGLSNQPQHF TGTGCCAGTAGTAGGGGCACGGGGCTGAGCAATCAGCCCCAGCATTTT
13 TRBJ2-3 TRBV5-1 few NA CASSLAWEDTQYF TGCGCCAGCAGCTTGGCCTGGGAAGATACGCAGTATTTT
15 TRBJ1-4 TRBV27 NA NA CASSLSWGFNEKLFF TGTGCCAGCAGTTTATCGTGGGGTTTTAATGAAAAACTGTTTTTT
13 TRBJ2-7 TRBV7-8 few TRBD2 CARFSGVRYEQYF TGTGCCAGGTTTAGCGGGGTTCGCTACGAGCAGTACTTC
13 TRBJ1-3 TRBV9 few NA CASSVGIGNTIYF TGTGCCAGCAGCGTAGGTATTGGAAACACCATATATTTT
15 TRBJ2-5 TRBV5-1 NA TRBD1 CASSEQGAKEETQYF TGCGCCAGCAGCGAACAGGGGGCTAAGGAAGAGACCCAGTACTTC
13 TRBJ1-5 TRBV7-8 NA NA CASSLDPGQPQHF TGTGCCAGCAGCTTAGATCCAGGCCAGCCCCAGCATTTT
12 TRBJ2-7 TRBV5-6 NA NA CASSLDSSRQYF TGTGCCAGCAGCTTGGACAGTTCTAGGCAGTACTTC
13 TRBJ1-1 TRBV6-6 NA TRBD1 CASSYSDRVEAFF TGTGCCAGCAGTTACTCCGACAGGGTTGAAGCTTTCTTT
14 TRBJ1-1 TRBV7-9 NA NA CASSLEQPNTEAFF TGTGCCAGCAGCTTGGAACAGCCGAACACTGAAGCTTTCTTT
15 TRBJ2-5 TRBV5-6 NA TRBD2 CASSLGGLSTETQYF TGTGCCAGCAGCTTGGGGGGACTATCTACAGAGACCCAGTACTTC
16 TRBJ2-2 TRBV27 once NA CASSLYSRGLTGELFF TGTGCCAGCAGTTTATACAGTCGGGGGCTCACCGGGGAGCTGTTTTTT
12 TRBJ2-1 TRBV5-6 NA NA CASRWGGYEQFF TGTGCCAGCAGATGGGGAGGCTATGAGCAGTTCTTC
15 TRBJ1-1 TRBV19 NA NA CASSFLPPRDTEAFF TGTGCCAGTAGTTTTCTGCCCCCCCGGGACACTGAAGCTTTCTTT
14 TRBJ1-1 TRBV6-5 NA NA CASSYSGTRREAFF TGTGCCAGCAGTTACTCTGGGACACGGAGAGAAGCTTTCTTT
15 TRBJ2-7 TRBV5-1 NA TRBD2 CASSLEAGGSYEQYF TGCGCCAGCAGCTTGGAAGCGGGAGGCTCCTACGAGCAGTACTTC
15 TRBJ1-3 TRBV9 NA NA CASSQTFSSGNTIYF TGTGCCAGCAGCCAGACCTTCTCCTCTGGAAACACCATATATTTT
13 TRBJ2-5 TRBV6-6 NA NA CASRRAAQETQYF TGTGCCAGCAGGAGGGCCGCCCAAGAGACCCAGTACTTC
15 TRBJ2-7 TRBV27 once NA CASSPVGGGSYEQYF TGTGCCAGCAGTCCTGTTGGGGGTGGGTCCTACGAGCAGTACTTC
13 TRBJ2-3 TRBV6-5 NA TRBD2 CASRTSGTDTQYF TGTGCCAGCAGGACTAGCGGGACAGATACGCAGTATTTT
14 TRBJ2-7 TRBV2 NA TRBD1 CASRPGQGSYEQYF TGTGCCAGCAGGCCGGGACAGGGCTCCTACGAGCAGTACTTC
18 TRBJ2-3 TRBV11-2 NA TRBD2 CASSLKALAGVTTDTQYF TGTGCCAGCAGCTTAAAGGCCCTAGCGGGAGTAACCACAGATACGCAGTATTTT
15 TRBJ2-5 TRBV12-5 NA NA CASGLGNSGGETQYF TGTGCTAGTGGTTTGGGAAACAGCGGCGGGGAGACCCAGTACTTC
14 TRBJ2-7 TRBV5-1 NA NA CASSPGLPPYEQYF TGCGCCAGCAGCCCGGGACTCCCCCCCTACGAGCAGTACTTC
15 TRBJ2-1 TRBV10-2 NA NA CASSLGAGPPNEQFF TGCGCCAGCAGCCTGGGAGCGGGCCCGCCCAATGAGCAGTTCTTC
15 TRBJ2-1 TRBV11-2 NA TRBD2 CASSPIPSGKGEQFF TGTGCCAGCAGCCCTATTCCTAGCGGAAAAGGTGAGCAGTTCTTC
12 TRBJ2-7 TRBV12-5 few NA CASGLNGWEQYF TGTGCTAGTGGTTTGAACGGGTGGGAGCAGTACTTC
14 TRBJ2-5 TRBV30 NA NA CAWSQQGRRETQYF TGTGCCTGGAGCCAGCAGGGGCGGCGAGAGACCCAGTACTTC
14 TRBJ1-1 TRBV7-9 NA NA CASSLAQGIAEAFF TGTGCCAGCAGCTTAGCGCAGGGGATCGCTGAAGCTTTCTTT
14 TRBJ2-7 TRBV18 NA NA CASSPPGTPYEQYF TGTGCCAGCTCACCCCCGGGGACCCCCTACGAGCAGTACTTC
12 TRBJ1-4 TRBV6-6 NA NA CASRRDNEKLFF TGTGCCAGCAGGCGGGATAATGAAAAACTGTTTTTT
15 TRBJ2-1 TRBV6-4 NA TRBD1 CASSQDRGSYNEQFF TGTGCCAGCAGTCAAGACAGGGGGTCCTACAATGAGCAGTTCTTC
11 TRBJ2-7 TRBV6-5 NA TRBD1 CVDRGLYEQYF TGTGTTGACAGGGGGCTTTACGAGCAGTACTTC